These T cell receptor beta chains were read from a single sample in a study of cytotoxic CD8 clonotypes in ibrutinib-treated CLL. Clones were sequenced by immunoSEQ multiplex PCR, and TCRdb holds only the in-frame ones, with some missing. The sample holds around 91,000 clones, 86% seen once. The sequencing here drew on PBMCs, taken before ibrutinib treatment. The receptors stem from a human donor with chronic lymphocytic leukemia. Both conserved end residues are part of each CDR3. D genes are given only for firm matches. Clone size is given for some rows only: seen once, a few or many times, or a class if the clone is expanded.

j_gene	d_gene	abundance	v_gene	CDR3aa	CDR3nt
TRBJ2-1	NA	NA	TRBV15	CATSNRLGGPNEQFF	TGTGCCACCAGTAACAGACTAGGAGGCCCCAATGAGCAGTTCTTC
TRBJ1-2	TRBD1	few	TRBV2	CASSDRQGLGYTF	TGTGCCAGCAGTGACCGACAGGGGCTAGGCTACACCTTC
TRBJ2-5	NA	NA	TRBV11-3	CASRTRGGSGQGTQYF	TGTGCCAGCAGGACCCGGGGTGGTAGCGGCCAAGGGACCCAGTACTTC
TRBJ2-7	NA	once	TRBV15	CATSTGISYEQYF	TGTGCCACCAGCACAGGCATCTCCTACGAGCAGTACTTC
TRBJ2-7	NA	NA	TRBV11-3	CASSLGVPYEQYF	TGTGCCAGCAGCTTAGGTGTTCCCTACGAGCAGTACTTC
TRBJ2-2	NA	NA	TRBV30	CAWSVPSEVMNTGELFF	TGTGCCTGGAGTGTACCCTCCGAGGTGATGAACACCGGGGAGCTGTTTTTT
TRBJ1-1	TRBD1	few	TRBV7-2	CASSRSGDRREAFF	TGTGCCAGCAGTAGATCAGGGGACAGACGGGAAGCTTTCTTT
TRBJ2-3	TRBD2	once	TRBV7-9	CASSMGLAGVPDTQYF	TGTGCCAGCAGCATGGGACTAGCGGGAGTCCCAGATACGCAGTATTTT
TRBJ2-7	TRBD1	NA	TRBV7-3	CASSLRPGGTSEQYF	TGTGCCAGCAGCTTAAGGCCAGGGGGCACCTCCGAGCAGTACTTC
TRBJ1-1	NA	NA	TRBV5-6	CASSLSGTKAFF	TGTGCCAGCAGCTTGAGTGGGACGAAAGCTTTCTTT
TRBJ2-3	TRBD2	NA	TRBV5-1	CASSLEVGGMADTQYF	TGCGCCAGCAGCTTGGAGGTGGGAGGGATGGCAGATACGCAGTATTTT
TRBJ2-1	NA	NA	TRBV15	CATREERGYNEQFF	TGTGCCACCAGAGAAGAAAGGGGATACAATGAGCAGTTCTTC
TRBJ1-5	TRBD1	NA	TRBV6-5	CASSYDRDNQPQHF	TGTGCCAGCAGTTACGACAGGGACAATCAGCCCCAGCATTTT
TRBJ1-2	NA	NA	TRBV15	CATSRDPVANVYGYTF	TGTGCCACCAGCAGAGATCCAGTTGCCAACGTATATGGCTACACCTTC
TRBJ1-4	NA	NA	TRBV27	CASSAQQGTSGGKLFF	TGTGCCAGCTCCGCGCAGCAGGGGACCTCCGGGGGGAAACTGTTTTTT
TRBJ1-5	NA	NA	TRBV5-8	CASSLELYQPQHF	TGTGCCAGCAGCTTGGAACTGTATCAGCCCCAGCATTTT
TRBJ2-1	NA	NA	TRBV4-3	CASSRSPGDSYNEQFF	TGCGCCAGCAGCCGCTCCCCGGGAGACTCCTACAATGAGCAGTTCTTC
TRBJ2-7	NA	once	TRBV7-9	CASSPQGTYEQYF	TGTGCCAGCAGCCCACAAGGGACCTACGAGCAGTACTTC
TRBJ2-5	NA	NA	TRBV15	CATSREYVPQETQYF	TGTGCCACCAGCAGAGAGTATGTGCCTCAAGAGACCCAGTACTTC
TRBJ2-6	NA	NA	TRBV4-1	CASSLTVSGANVLTF	TGCGCCAGCAGCCTGACGGTATCTGGGGCCAACGTCCTGACTTTC
TRBJ2-7	NA	NA	TRBV21-1	CASSKYRGGHEQYF	TGTGCCAGCAGCAAATACAGGGGGGGGCACGAGCAGTACTTC
TRBJ2-1	TRBD2	NA	TRBV7-2	CASSPSSGSGARNEQFF	TGTGCCAGCAGTCCATCTAGCGGGAGCGGGGCACGGAATGAGCAGTTCTTC